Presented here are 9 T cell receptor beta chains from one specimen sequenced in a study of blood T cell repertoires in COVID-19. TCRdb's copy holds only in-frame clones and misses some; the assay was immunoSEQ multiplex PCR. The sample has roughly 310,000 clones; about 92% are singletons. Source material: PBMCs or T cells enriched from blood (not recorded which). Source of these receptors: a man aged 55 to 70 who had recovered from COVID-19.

The CDR3 sequence is CASSRGQGFAEAFF. The CDR3 bases are TGTGCCAGCTCACGGGGGCAGGGTTTTGCTGAAGCTTTCTTT. The chain links TRBV18 to TRBJ1-1; possibly TRBD1 for D (6 bases). The ends were cut back, 4 bases at V and 6 bases at J, with 15 bases in the middle. The CDR3 consists of 14 residues. Germline V gene sequence: CDR1 KGHSH, CDR2 LQKENI.

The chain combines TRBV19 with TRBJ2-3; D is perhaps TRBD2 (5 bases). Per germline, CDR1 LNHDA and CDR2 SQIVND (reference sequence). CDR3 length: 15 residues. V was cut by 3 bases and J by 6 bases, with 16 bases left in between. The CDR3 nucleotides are TGTGCCAGTAGTATGGGAACGATTAGCGAGGATACGCAGTATTTT. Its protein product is CASSMGTISEDTQYF.

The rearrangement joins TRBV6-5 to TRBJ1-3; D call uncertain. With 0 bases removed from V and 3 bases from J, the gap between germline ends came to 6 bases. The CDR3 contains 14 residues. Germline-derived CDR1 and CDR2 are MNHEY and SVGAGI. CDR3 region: CASSYSENGNTIYF. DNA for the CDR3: TGTGCCAGCAGTTACTCAGAGAATGGAAACACCATATATTTT.

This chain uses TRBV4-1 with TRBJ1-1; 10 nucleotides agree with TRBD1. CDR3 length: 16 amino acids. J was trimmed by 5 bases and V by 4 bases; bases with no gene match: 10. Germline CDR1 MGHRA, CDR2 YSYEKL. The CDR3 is CASSPWDRGGKTEAFF. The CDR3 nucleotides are TGCGCCAGCAGCCCTTGGGACAGGGGAGGGAAGACTGAAGCTTTCTTT.

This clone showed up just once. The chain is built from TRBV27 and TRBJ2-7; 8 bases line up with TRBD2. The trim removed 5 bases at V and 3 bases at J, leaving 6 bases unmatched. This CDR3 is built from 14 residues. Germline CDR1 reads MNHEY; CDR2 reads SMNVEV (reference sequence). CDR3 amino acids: CASSPGRAFYEQYF. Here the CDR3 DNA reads TGTGCCAGCAGTCCCGGGAGGGCTTTCTACGAGCAGTACTTC.

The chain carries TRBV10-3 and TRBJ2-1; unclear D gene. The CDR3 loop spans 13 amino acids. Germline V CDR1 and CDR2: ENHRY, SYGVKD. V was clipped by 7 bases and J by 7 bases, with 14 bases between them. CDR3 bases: TGTGCCATCAAAGCCCCCCCTTGGAATGAGCAGTTCTTC. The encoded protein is CAIKAPPWNEQFF.

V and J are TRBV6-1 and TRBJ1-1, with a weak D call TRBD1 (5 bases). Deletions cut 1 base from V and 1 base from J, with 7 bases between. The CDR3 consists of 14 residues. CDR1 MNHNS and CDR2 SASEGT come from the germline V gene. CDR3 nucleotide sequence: TGTGCCAGCAGTGAAGGACAGTGGAACACTGAAGCTTTCTTT. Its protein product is CASSEGQWNTEAFF.

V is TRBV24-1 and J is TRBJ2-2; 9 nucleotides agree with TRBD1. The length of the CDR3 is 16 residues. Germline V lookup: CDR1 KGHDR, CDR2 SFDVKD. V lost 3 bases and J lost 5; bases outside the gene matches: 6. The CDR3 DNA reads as TGTGCCACCAGTGATCAAGGGACAGGGAATACCGGGGAGCTGTTTTTT. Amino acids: CATSDQGTGNTGELFF.

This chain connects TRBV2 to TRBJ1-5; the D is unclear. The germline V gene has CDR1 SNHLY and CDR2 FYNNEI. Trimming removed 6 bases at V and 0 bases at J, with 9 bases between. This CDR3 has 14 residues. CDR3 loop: CASRETTSNQPQHF. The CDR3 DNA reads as TGTGCCAGCAGGGAGACGACTAGCAATCAGCCCCAGCATTTT. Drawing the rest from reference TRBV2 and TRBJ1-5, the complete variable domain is EPEVTQTPSHQVTQMGQEVILRCVPISNHLYFYWYRQILGQKVEFLVSFYNNEISEKSEIFDDQFSVERPDGSNFTLKIRSTKLEDSAMYFCASRETTSNQPQHFGDGTRLSIL.